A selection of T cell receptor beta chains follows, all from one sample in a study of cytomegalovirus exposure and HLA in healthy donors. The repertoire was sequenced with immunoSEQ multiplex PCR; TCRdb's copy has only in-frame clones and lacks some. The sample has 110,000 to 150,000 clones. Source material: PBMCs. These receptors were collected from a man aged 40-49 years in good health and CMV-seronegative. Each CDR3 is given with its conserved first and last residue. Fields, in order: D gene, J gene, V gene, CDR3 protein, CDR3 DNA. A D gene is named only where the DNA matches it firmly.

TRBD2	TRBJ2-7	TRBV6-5	CASSFGGSGGYEQYF	TGTGCCAGCAGTTTCGGTGGTAGCGGGGGCTACGAGCAGTACTTC
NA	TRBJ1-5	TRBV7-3	CASSLMAANQPQHF	TGTGCCAGCAGCTTAATGGCCGCCAATCAGCCCCAGCATTTT
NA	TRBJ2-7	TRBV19	CASSPPGLSYEQYF	TGTGCCAGTAGTCCTCCGGGACTGAGCTACGAGCAGTACTTC
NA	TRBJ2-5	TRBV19	CASSMRGFPQETQYF	TGTGCCAGTAGTATGCGGGGATTCCCACAAGAGACCCAGTACTTC
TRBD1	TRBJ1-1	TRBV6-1	CASRDRGSLIKAFF	TGTGCCAGCAGGGACAGGGGGAGTTTAATTAAAGCTTTCTTT
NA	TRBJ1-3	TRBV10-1	CASITAGRNTIYF	TGCGCCAGCATTACAGCGGGCCGAAACACCATATATTTT
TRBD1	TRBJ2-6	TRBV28	CASRAGTGFSGANVLTF	TGTGCCAGCAGAGCCGGGACAGGGTTTTCTGGGGCCAACGTCCTGACTTTC
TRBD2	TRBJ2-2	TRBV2	CASSSGGASGELFF	TGTGCCAGCAGCAGCGGGGGGGCCTCCGGGGAGCTGTTTTTT
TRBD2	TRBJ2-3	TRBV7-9	CASSSTSGVALDTQYF	TGTGCCAGCAGCTCCACTAGCGGGGTAGCCTTAGATACGCAGTATTTT
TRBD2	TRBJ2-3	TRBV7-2	CASSLEGTSGGATDTQYF	TGTGCCAGCAGCTTAGAGGGGACTAGCGGGGGGGCCACAGATACGCAGTATTTT
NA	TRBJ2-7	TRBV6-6	CASREEESYEQYF	TGTGCCAGCAGGGAGGAGGAAAGCTACGAGCAGTACTTC
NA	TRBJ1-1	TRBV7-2	CASSLALNTEAFF	TGTGCCAGCAGCTTAGCCTTGAACACTGAAGCTTTCTTT
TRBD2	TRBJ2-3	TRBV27	CASSLLAGGPRQYF	TGTGCCAGCAGTTTACTAGCGGGGGGGCCTAGGCAGTATTTT
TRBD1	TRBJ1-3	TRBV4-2	CASSQDIKQGFGNTIYF	TGTGCCAGCAGCCAAGATATTAAACAGGGGTTTGGAAACACCATATATTTT
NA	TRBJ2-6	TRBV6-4	CASSPGANVLTF	TGTGCCAGCAGTCCAGGGGCCAACGTCCTGACTTTC
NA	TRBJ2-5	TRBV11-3	CASSPRPQETQYF	TGTGCCAGCAGCCCTAGACCCCAAGAGACCCAGTACTTC
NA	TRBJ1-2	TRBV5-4	CASSLGQGREDGYTF	TGTGCCAGCAGCTTGGGCCAGGGGCGGGAGGATGGCTACACCTTC
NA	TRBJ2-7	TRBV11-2	CASSPQGGQYF	TGTGCCAGCAGCCCACAGGGTGGGCAGTACTTC
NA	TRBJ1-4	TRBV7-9	CASSLGRAGVEKLFF	TGTGCCAGCAGCTTAGGAAGGGCCGGGGTTGAAAAACTGTTTTTT
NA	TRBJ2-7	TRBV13	CASSLRGTRYEQYF	TGTGCCAGCAGCTTACGGGGGACCCGATACGAGCAGTACTTC
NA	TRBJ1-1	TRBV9	CASSALGSETEAFF	TGTGCCAGCAGCGCCCTAGGCAGTGAGACTGAAGCTTTCTTT
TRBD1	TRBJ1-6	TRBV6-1	CASAGQDVSPLHF	TGTGCCAGCGCGGGACAGGACGTGTCACCCCTCCACTTT
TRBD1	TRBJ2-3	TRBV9	CASSRFPGQGGADTQYF	TGTGCCAGCAGCCGCTTCCCGGGACAGGGAGGGGCAGATACGCAGTATTTT
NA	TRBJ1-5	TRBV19	CASSPLEINQPQHF	TGTGCCAGTAGTCCCCTAGAGATCAATCAGCCCCAGCATTTT
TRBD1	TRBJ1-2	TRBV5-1	CASSPGFKQGTNYGYTF	TGCGCCAGCAGCCCGGGGTTCAAACAGGGGACTAACTATGGCTACACCTTC
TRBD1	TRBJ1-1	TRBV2	CASTLQGEMNTEAFF	TGTGCCAGCACCTTACAGGGGGAAATGAACACTGAAGCTTTCTTT
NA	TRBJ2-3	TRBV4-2	CASTLGPRTDTQYF	TGTGCCAGCACCCTAGGTCCCCGCACAGATACGCAGTATTTT
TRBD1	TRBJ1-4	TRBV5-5	CASSLETGKGEKLFF	TGTGCCAGCAGCTTGGAGACAGGGAAGGGTGAAAAACTGTTTTTT
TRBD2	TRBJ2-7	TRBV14	CASSPPGRVEQYF	TGTGCCAGCAGCCCCCCCGGGAGGGTCGAGCAGTACTTC
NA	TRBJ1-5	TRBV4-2	CASSQIVSGRGQPQHF	TGTGCCAGCAGCCAAATAGTTTCAGGGCGAGGACAGCCCCAGCATTTT
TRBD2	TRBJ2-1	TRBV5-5	CASSIAGGPYNEQFF	TGTGCCAGCAGCATAGCGGGGGGTCCCTACAATGAGCAGTTCTTC
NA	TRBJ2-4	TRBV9	CASSDRGGNIQYF	TGTGCCAGCAGCGACAGGGGAGGAAACATTCAGTACTTC
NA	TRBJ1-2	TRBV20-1	CSARETGPNTF	TGCAGTGCTAGAGAAACAGGCCCGAACACCTTC
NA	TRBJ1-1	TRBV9	CASSVGETANTEAFF	TGTGCCAGCAGCGTAGGAGAGACAGCGAACACTGAAGCTTTCTTT
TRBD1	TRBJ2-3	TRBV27	CASSFLRDSLLRTDTQYF	TGTGCCAGCAGTTTCCTCCGGGACAGTTTACTCCGCACAGATACGCAGTATTTT
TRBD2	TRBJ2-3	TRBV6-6	CASSPLAGGMADTQYF	TGTGCCAGCAGTCCCTTAGCGGGGGGGATGGCAGATACGCAGTATTTT
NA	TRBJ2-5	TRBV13	CASSLELENWKSGTQYF	TGTGCCAGCAGCTTAGAATTAGAGAACTGGAAAAGCGGGACCCAGTACTTC
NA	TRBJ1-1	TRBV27	CASSLSGRENTEAFF	TGTGCCAGCAGTTTATCGGGCAGGGAGAACACTGAAGCTTTCTTT
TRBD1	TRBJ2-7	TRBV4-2	CASSQRQGSYEQYF	TGTGCCAGCAGCCAACGACAGGGTAGCTACGAGCAGTACTTC
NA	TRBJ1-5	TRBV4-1	CASSQERGNQPQHF	TGCGCCAGCAGCCAAGAAAGGGGAAATCAGCCCCAGCATTTT
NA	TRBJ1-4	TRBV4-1	CASSDPGTVSEKLFF	TGCGCCAGCAGCGATCCCGGGACTGTCTCTGAAAAACTGTTTTTT
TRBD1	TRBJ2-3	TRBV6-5	CASSYRAGGPDTQYF	TGTGCCAGCAGTTACCGGGCAGGGGGCCCAGATACGCAGTATTTT
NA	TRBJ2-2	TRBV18	CASSSGSAGELFF	TGTGCCAGCTCATCCGGGTCGGCCGGGGAGCTGTTTTTT
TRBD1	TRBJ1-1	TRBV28	CASTLTGGNTEAFF	TGTGCCAGCACCCTGACAGGGGGAAACACTGAAGCTTTCTTT
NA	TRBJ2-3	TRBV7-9	CASNPGLSTDTQYF	TGTGCCAGCAACCCGGGACTTTCCACAGATACGCAGTATTTT
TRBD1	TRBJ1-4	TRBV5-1	CASSSLQGADEKLFF	TGCGCCAGCAGCTCCCTACAGGGGGCGGATGAAAAACTGTTTTTT
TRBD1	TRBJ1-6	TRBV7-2	CASSQKTGMLNSPLHF	TGTGCCAGCAGCCAGAAGACAGGGATGTTAAATTCACCCCTCCACTTT
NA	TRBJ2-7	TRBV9	CASSVTALSYEQYF	TGTGCCAGCAGCGTGACTGCGCTCTCCTACGAGCAGTACTTC
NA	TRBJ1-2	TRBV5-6	CASSGGRTFNYGYTF	TGTGCCAGCAGCGGGGGGAGAACGTTTAACTATGGCTACACCTTC
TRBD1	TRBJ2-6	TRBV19	CASSGQGSGANVLTF	TGTGCCAGTAGTGGACAGGGTTCTGGGGCCAACGTCCTGACTTTC
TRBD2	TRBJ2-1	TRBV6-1	CASSEYLAGGPNEQFF	TGTGCCAGCAGTGAATACCTAGCGGGGGGGCCTAATGAGCAGTTCTTC
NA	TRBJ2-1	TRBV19	CASRARTGLKGEQFF	TGTGCCAGTAGGGCCAGGACTGGCTTAAAGGGTGAGCAGTTCTTC